This TCR beta chain was profiled in a study of beta chain features in type 1 diabetes. Study-wide points: Any HLA type influence on TCRB rearrangement was left unresolved here.

The study reverse transcribed the entire isolated RNA, so it sequenced expressed TCRB transcripts. Method: immunoSEQ multiplex PCR; TCRdb's copy keeps in-frame clones and lacks some. The table lists around 450,000 clones, more than 9.5% of them singletons, with over 0.04% in the top ten. Trimming took 2 bases from V and 5 from J, leaving 7 bases between them. The CDR3 is 13 residues long. Germline CDR1 SGHDN, CDR2 FVKESK. In its sample, this clone was seen many times. Its matching antigen is unknown. The source material was naive CD4+ T cells from blood. The sequence came from a woman between 18 and 30 years old in good health. The chain uses TRBV14 and TRBJ2-1; D is unresolved. The CDR3: CASSQREDNEQFF. The DNA for the CDR3 is TGTGCCAGCAGCCAAAGAGAGGACAATGAGCAGTTCTTC.